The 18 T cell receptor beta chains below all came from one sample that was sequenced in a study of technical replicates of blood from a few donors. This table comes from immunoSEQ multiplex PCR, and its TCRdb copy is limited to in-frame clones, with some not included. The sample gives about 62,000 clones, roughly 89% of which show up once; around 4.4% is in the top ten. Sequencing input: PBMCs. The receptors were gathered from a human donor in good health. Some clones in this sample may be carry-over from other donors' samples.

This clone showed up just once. Here the CDR3 reads CASSLTLYEQYF. The CDR3 DNA follows: TGTGCCAGCAGCTTAACCCTATACGAGCAGTACTTC. V usage is TRBV7-2 and J usage is TRBJ2-7; D is undetermined. The CDR3 has 12 residues. Germline loops: CDR1 SGHTA, CDR2 FQGNSA. Trimming took off 2 bases at V and 4 bases at J, with 6 bases between the two ends.

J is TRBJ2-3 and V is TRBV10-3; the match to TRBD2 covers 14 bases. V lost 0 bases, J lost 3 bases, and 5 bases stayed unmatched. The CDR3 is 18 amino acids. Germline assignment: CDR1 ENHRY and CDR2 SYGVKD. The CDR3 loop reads CAISESTSGGALTDTQYF. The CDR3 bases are TGTGCCATCAGTGAGTCGACTAGCGGGGGGGCCTTAACAGATACGCAGTATTTT.

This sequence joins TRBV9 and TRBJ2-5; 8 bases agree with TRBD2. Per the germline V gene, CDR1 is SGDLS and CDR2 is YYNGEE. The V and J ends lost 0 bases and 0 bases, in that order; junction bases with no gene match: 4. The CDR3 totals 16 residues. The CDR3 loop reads CASSVAGGLNQETQYF. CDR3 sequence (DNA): TGTGCCAGCAGCGTAGCGGGGGGGCTGAACCAAGAGACCCAGTACTTC. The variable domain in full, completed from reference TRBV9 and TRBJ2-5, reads DSGVTQTPKHLITATGQRVTLRCSPRSGDLSVYWYQQSLDQGLQFLIQYYNGEERAKGNILERFSAQQFPDLHSELNLSSLELGDSALYFCASSVAGGLNQETQYFGPGTRLLVL.

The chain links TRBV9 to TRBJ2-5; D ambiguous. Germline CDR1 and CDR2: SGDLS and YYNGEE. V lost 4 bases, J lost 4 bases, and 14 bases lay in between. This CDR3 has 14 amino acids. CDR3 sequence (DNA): TGTGCCAGCAGCTTGGGCCCAGGTGCAGAGACCCAGTACTTC. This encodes CASSLGPGAETQYF.

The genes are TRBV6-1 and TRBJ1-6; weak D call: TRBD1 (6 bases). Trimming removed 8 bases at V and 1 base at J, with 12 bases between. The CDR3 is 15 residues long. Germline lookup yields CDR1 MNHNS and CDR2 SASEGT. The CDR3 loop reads CASGDGQSYNSPLHF. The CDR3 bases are TGTGCCAGCGGGGACGGACAGTCCTATAATTCACCCCTCCACTTT.

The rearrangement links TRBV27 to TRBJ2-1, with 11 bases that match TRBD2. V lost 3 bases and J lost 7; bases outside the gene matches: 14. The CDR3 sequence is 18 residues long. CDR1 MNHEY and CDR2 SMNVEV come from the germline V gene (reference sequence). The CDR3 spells CASSFGIAGGAIRNEQFF. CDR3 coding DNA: TGTGCCAGCAGTTTCGGGATAGCGGGAGGGGCGATTCGAAATGAGCAGTTCTTC.

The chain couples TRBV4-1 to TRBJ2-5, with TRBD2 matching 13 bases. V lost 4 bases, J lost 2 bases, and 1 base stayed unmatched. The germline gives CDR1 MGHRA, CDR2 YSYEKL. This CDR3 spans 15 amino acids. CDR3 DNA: TGCGCCAGCAGCCCGACTAGCGGGGGGCAAGAGACCCAGTACTTC. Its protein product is CASSPTSGGQETQYF.

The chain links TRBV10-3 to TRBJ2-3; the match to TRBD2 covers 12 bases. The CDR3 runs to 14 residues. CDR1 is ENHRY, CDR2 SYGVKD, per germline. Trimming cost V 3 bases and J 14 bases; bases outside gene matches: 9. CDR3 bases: TGTGCCATCAGTGAAGGGACTAGCGGGTCACGGTGGTATTTT. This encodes CAISEGTSGSRWYF.

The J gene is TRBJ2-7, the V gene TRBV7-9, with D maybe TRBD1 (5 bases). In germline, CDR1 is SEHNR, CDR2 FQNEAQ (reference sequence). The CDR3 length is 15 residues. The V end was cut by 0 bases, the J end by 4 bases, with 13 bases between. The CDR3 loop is CASSLAQTGSYEQYF. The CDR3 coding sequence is TGTGCCAGCAGCTTAGCCCAAACAGGTTCATACGAGCAGTACTTC. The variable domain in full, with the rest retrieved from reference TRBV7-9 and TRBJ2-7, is DTGVSQNPRHKITKRGQNVTFRCDPISEHNRLYWYRQTLGQGPEFLTYFQNEAQLEKSRLLSDRFSAERPKGSFSTLEIQRTEQGDSAMYLCASSLAQTGSYEQYFGPGTRLTVT.

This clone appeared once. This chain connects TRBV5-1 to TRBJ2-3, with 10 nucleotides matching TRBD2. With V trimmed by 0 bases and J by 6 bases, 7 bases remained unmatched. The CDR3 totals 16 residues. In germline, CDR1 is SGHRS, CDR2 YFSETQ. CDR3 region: CASSLGLAGMKDTQYF. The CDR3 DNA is TGCGCCAGCAGCTTGGGACTAGCGGGTATGAAGGATACGCAGTATTTT.

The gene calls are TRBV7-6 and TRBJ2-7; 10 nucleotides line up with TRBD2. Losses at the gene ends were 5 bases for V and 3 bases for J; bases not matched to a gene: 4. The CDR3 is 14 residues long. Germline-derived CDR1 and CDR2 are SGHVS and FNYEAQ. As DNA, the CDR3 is TGTGCCAGCAGCCTCGGGACTAGCGACTACGAGCAGTACTTC. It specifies CASSLGTSDYEQYF.

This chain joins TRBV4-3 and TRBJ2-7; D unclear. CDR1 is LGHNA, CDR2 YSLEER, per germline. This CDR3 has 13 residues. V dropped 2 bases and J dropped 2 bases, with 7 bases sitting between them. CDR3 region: CASSQQIAYEQYF. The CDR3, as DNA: TGCGCCAGCAGCCAACAAATAGCCTACGAGCAGTACTTC.

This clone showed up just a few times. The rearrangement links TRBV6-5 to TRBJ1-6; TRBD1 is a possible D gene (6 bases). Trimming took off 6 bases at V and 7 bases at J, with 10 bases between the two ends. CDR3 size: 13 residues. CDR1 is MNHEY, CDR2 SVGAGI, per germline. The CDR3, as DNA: TGTGCCAGCAGGGATACAGGGAATTCACCCCTCCACTTT. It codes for CASRDTGNSPLHF.

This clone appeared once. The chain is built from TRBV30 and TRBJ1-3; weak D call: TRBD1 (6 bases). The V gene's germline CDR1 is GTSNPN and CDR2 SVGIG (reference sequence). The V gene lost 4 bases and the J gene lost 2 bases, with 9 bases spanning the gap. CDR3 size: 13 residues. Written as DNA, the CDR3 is TGTGCCTGGAATGGGGGCGCTGGAAACACCATATATTTT. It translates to CAWNGGAGNTIYF.

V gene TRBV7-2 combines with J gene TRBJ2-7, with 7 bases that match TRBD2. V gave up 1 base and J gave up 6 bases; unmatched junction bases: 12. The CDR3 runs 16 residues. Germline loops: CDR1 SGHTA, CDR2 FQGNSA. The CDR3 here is CASSLGEGGGRFEQYF. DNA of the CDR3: TGTGCCAGCAGCTTAGGCGAAGGCGGCGGGAGATTCGAGCAGTACTTC.

CDR3 in amino acids: CASSVAGGRGYNEQFF. CDR3 bases: TGTGCCAGCAGCGTAGCGGGCGGGAGAGGGTACAATGAGCAGTTCTTC. This rearrangement joins TRBV9 to TRBJ2-1; 7 bases match TRBD2. The CDR3 covers 16 residues. The V gene's germline CDR1 is SGDLS and CDR2 YYNGEE. The junction had 7 bases not matched to a gene; V was cut back by 0 bases and J by 4 bases.

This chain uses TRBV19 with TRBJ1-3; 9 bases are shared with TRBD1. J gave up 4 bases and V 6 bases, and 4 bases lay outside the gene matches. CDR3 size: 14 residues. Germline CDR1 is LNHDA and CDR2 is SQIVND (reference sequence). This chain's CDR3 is CASSETGGGNTIYF. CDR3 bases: TGTGCCAGTAGCGAAACAGGGGGCGGAAACACCATATATTTT.

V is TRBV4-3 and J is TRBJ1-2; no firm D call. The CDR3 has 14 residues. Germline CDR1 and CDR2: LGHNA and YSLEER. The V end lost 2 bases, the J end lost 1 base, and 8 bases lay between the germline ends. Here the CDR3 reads CASSQLRGNYGYTF. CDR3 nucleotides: TGCGCCAGCAGCCAACTTCGCGGTAACTATGGCTACACCTTC.